The entry below describes one T cell receptor (beta chain). The antigen is unknown. This entry comes from a study of cytomegalovirus exposure and HLA in healthy donors. Study information: Of the donors genotyped, approximately 400 in all, about 82% fell in the Caucasian-associated ancestry cluster. Study results and caveats: Several V segments, TRBV6-2 and TRBV6-3 among them, could not be told apart and were dropped. There were several of the most significant clusters that appeared linked to common viral pathogens in a later analysis.

With 0 bases removed from V and 2 bases from J, the gap between germline ends came to 10 bases. CDR3 size: 16 residues. In germline, CDR1 is LGHNA, CDR2 YNFKEQ. PCR primers comprised 60 Vbeta and 13 Jbeta primers. Original methodology: In a later analysis, 10 million to 11 million of around 75 million unique beta chains occurred in at least two donors. Libraries were prepared by immunoSEQ multiplex PCR; TCRdb keeps only in-frame clonotypes and omits some of them. The V and J calls and clone size are taken from that table; D and trimming were inferred from the DNA. The table includes approximately 140,000 clones, around 77% detected once.

The receptor was derived from a woman aged 40-49 years in good health and CMV-seropositive. This sequence joins TRBV4-2 and TRBJ2-2; the D gene is possibly TRBD1 (6 bases). Input material: PBMCs. CDR3 nucleotides: TGTGCCAGCAGCCAAGATCCAGGGGTAAACACCGGGGAGCTGTTTTTT. Translation: CASSQDPGVNTGELFF.